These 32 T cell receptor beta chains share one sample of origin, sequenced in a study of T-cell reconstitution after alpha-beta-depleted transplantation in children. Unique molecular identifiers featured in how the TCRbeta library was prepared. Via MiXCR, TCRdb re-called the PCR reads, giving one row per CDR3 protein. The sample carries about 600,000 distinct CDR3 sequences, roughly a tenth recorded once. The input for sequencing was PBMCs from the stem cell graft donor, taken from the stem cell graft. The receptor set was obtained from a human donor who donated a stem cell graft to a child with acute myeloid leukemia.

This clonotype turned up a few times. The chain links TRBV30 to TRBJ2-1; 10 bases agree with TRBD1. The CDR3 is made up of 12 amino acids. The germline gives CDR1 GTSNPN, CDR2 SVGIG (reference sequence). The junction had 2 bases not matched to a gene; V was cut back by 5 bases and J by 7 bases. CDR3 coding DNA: TGTGCCTGGGGACAGGGGGGGAATGAGCAGTTCTTC. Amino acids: CAWGQGGNEQFF.

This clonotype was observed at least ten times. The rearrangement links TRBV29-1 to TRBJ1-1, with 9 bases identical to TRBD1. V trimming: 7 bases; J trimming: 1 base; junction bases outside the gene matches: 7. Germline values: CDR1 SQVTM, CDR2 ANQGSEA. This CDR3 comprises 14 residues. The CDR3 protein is CSARRDRANTEAFF. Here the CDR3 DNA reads TGCAGCGCCCGCCGGGACAGGGCGAACACTGAAGCTTTCTTT.

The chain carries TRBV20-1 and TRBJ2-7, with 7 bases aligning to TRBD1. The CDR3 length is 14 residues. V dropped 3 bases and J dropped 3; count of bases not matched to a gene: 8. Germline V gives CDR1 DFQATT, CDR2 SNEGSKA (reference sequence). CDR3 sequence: CSASDRAQLYEQYF. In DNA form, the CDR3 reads TGCAGTGCTAGCGACAGGGCCCAACTCTACGAGCAGTACTTC.

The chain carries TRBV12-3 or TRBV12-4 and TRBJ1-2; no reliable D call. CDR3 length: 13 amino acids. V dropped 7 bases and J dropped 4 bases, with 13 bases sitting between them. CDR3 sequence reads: CASTLGGPYGYTF. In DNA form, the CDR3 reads TGTGCCAGCACCCTGGGAGGTCCCTATGGCTACACCTTC.

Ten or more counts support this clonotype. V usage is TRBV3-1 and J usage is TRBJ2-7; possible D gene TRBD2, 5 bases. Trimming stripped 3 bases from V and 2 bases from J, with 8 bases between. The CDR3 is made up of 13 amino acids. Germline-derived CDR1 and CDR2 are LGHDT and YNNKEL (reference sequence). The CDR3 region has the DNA TGTGCCAGCAGCCAGACCGGGACCTACGAGCAGTACTTC. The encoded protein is CASSQTGTYEQYF.

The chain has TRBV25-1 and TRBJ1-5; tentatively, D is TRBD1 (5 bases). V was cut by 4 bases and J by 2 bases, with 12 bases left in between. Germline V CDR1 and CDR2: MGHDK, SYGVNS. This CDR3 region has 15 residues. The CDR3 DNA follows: TGTGCCAGCAGTGGTCTGGGGGGGGGCAATCAGCCCCAGCATTTT. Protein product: CASSGLGGGNQPQHF. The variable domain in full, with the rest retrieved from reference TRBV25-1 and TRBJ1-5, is EADIYQTPRYLVIGTGKKITLECSQTMGHDKMYWYQQDPGMELHLIHYSYGVNSTEKGDLSSESTVSRIRTEHFPLTLESARPSHTSQYLCASSGLGGGNQPQHFGDGTRLSIL.

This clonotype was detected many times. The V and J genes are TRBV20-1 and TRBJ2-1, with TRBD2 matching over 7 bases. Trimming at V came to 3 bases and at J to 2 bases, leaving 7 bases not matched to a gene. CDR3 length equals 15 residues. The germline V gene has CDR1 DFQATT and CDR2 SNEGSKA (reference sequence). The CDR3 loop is CSASRSGSAYNEQFF. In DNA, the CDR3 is TGCAGTGCTAGTCGTAGCGGGTCGGCCTACAATGAGCAGTTCTTC.

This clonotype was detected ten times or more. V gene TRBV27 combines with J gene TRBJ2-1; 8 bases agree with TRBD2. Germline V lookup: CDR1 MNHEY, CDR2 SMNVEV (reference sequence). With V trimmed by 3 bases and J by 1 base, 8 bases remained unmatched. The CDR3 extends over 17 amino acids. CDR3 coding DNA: TGTGCCAGCAGTTTCGGGCGGGAGGTGGGTTCCTACAATGAGCAGTTCTTC. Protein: CASSFGREVGSYNEQFF.

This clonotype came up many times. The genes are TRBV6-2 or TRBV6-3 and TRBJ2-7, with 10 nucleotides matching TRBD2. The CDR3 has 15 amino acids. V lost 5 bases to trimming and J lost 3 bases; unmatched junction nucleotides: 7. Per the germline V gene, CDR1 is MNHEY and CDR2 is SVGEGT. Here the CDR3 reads CASSDPGLASYEQYF. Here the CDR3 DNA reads TGTGCCAGCAGTGACCCGGGACTAGCGAGCTACGAGCAGTACTTC.

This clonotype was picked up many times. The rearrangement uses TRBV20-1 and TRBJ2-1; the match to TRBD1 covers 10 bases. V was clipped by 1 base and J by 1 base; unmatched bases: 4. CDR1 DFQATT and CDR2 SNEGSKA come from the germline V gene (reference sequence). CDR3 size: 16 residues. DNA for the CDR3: TGCAGTGCTAGAGTAGGGGGACAGGGGTCCTACAATGAGCAGTTCTTC. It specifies CSARVGGQGSYNEQFF.

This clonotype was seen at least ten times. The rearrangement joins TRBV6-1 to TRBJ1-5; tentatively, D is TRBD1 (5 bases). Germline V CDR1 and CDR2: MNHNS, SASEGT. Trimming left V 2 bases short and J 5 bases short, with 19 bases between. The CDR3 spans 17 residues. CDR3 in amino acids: CASSESRRTRGDQPQHF. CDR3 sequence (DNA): TGTGCCAGCAGTGAAAGTCGGAGGACTCGGGGGGATCAGCCCCAGCATTTT.

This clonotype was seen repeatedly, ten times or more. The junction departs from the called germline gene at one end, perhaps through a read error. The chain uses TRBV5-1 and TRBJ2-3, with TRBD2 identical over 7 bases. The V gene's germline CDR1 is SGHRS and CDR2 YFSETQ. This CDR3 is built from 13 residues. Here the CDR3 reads CASSSGSTDTQYF. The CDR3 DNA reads TGTGCCAGCAGTAGCGGGAGCACAGATACGCAGTATTTT.

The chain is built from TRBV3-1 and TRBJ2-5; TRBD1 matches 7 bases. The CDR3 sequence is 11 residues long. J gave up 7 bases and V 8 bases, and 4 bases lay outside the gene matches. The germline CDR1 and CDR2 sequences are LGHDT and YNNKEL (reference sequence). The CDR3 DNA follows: TGTGCCAGCGGGACAGCTATGACCCAGTACTTC. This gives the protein CASGTAMTQYF.

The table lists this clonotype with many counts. Here the CDR3 reads CSVEAGGSYGYTF. CDR3 coding DNA: TGCAGCGTTGAGGCCGGGGGCAGCTATGGCTACACCTTC. This chain joins TRBV29-1 and TRBJ1-2, with D possibly TRBD1 on 6 matching bases. V was trimmed by 3 bases and J by 4 bases, leaving 12 bases between them. The CDR3 spans 13 residues. Germline-derived CDR1 and CDR2 are SQVTM and ANQGSEA.

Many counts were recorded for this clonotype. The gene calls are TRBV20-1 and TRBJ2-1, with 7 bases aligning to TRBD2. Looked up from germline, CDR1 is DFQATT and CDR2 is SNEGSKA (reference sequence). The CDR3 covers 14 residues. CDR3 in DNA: TGCAGCGTCAAACGCGGGGGTGGCTACAATGAGCAGTTCTTC. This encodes CSVKRGGGYNEQFF.

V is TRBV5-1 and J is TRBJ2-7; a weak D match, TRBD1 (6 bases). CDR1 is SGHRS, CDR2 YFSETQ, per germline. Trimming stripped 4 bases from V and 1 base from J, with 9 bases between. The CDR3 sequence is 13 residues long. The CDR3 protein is CASSGQISYEQYF. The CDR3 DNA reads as TGCGCCAGCAGCGGACAGATTTCCTACGAGCAGTACTTC.

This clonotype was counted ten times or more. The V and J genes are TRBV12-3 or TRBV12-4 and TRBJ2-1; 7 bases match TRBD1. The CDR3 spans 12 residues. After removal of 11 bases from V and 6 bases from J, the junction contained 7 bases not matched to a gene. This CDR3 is CAWRTGSNEQFF. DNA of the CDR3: TGTGCCTGGCGGACAGGCTCCAATGAGCAGTTCTTC.

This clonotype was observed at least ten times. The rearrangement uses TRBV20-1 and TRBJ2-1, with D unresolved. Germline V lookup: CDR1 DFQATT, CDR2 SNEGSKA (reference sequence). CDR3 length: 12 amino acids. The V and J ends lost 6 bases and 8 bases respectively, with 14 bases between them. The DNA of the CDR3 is TGCAGTGCCCCCATGATTGAGCATGAGCAGTTCTTC. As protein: CSAPMIEHEQFF.

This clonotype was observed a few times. The CDR3 region has the DNA TGCGCCAGCACCGAAGGGGCTAGGCTCTTCACAGATACGCAGTATTTT. Amino acids: CASTEGARLFTDTQYF. This chain uses TRBV5-1 with TRBJ2-3; D perhaps matches TRBD1 (5 bases). The CDR3 is 16 residues long. From germline, CDR1 is SGHRS and CDR2 YFSETQ. V was clipped by 6 bases and J by 2 bases, with 19 bases between them.

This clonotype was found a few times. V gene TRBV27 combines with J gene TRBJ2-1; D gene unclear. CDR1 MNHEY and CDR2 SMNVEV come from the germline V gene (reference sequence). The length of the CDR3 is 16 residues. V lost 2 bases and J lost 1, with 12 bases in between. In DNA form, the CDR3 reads TGTGCCAGCAGTTTAGGACCGACTGGGTCCTACAATGAGCAGTTCTTC. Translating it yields CASSLGPTGSYNEQFF.

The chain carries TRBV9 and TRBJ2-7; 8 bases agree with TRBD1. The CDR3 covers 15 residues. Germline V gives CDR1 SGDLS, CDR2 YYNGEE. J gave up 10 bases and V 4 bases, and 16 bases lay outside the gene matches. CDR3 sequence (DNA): TGTGCCAGCAGCCTCAGTGGGCAGGGGGCCGATCTTCAGTACTTC. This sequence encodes CASSLSGQGADLQYF.

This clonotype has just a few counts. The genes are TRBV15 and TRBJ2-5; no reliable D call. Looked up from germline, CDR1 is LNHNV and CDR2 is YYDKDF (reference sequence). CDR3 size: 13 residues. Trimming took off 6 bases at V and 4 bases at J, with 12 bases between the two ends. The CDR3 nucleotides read TGTGCCACCAGTATACGGCCGGGAGAGACCCAGTACTTC. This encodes CATSIRPGETQYF. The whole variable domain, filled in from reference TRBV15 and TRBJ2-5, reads DAMVIQNPRYQVTQFGKPVTLSCSQTLNHNVMYWYQQKSSQAPKLLFHYYDKDFNNEADTPDNFQSRRPNTSFCFLDIRSPGLGDTAMYLCATSIRPGETQYFGPGTRLLVL.

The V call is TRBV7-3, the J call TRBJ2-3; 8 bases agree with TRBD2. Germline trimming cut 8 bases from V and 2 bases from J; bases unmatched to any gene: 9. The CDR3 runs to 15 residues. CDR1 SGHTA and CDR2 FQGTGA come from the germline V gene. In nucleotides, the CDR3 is TGTGCCAGCTCTACTAGCGGAGCCCCCACAGATACGCAGTATTTT. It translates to CASSTSGAPTDTQYF.

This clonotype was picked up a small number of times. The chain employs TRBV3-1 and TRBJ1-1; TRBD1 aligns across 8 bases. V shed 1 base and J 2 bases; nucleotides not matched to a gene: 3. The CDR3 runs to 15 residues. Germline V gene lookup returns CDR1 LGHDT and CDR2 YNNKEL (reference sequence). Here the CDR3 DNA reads TGTGCCAGCAGCCAAGGTGGACAGGGAAACACTGAAGCTTTCTTT. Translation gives CASSQGGQGNTEAFF.

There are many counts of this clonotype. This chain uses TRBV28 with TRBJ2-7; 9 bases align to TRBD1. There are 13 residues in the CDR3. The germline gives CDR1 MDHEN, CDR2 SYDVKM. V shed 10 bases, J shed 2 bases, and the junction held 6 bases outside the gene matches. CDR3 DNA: TGTGCCACACAGGGGGCTCCGACCTACGAGCAGTACTTC. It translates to CATQGAPTYEQYF.

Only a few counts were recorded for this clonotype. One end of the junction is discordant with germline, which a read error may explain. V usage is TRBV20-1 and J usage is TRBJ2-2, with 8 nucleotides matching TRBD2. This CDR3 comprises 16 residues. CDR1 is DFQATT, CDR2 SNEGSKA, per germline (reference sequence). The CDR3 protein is CCASVRGGRTTGELFF. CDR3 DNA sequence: TGCTGTGCTAGCGTAAGGGGCGGGAGGACCACCGGGGAGCTGTTTTTT.

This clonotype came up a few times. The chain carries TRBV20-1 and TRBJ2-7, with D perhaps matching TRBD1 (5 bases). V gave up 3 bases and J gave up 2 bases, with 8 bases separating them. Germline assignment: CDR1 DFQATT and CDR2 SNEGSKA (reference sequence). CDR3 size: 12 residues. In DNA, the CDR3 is TGCAGTGCTAGTAAGGGGACCTACGAGCAGTACTTC. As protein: CSASKGTYEQYF.

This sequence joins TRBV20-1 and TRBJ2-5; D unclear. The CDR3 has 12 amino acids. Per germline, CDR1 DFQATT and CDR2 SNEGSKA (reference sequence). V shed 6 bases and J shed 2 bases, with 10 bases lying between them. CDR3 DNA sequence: TGCAGTGCCCGCGACTGGCAAGAGACCCAGTACTTC. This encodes CSARDWQETQYF.

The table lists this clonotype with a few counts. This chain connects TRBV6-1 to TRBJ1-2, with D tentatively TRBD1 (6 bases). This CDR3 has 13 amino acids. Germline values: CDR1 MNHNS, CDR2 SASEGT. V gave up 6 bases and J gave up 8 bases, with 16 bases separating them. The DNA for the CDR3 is TGTGCCAGCAGAGGACAGACGCCTGGCGGCTACACCTTC. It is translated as CASRGQTPGGYTF.

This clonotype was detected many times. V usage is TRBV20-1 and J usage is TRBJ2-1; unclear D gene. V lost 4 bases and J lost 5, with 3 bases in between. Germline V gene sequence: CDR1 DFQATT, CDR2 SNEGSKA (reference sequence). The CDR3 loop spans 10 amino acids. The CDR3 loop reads CSAIHNEQFF. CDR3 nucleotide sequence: TGCAGTGCTATTCACAATGAGCAGTTCTTC.

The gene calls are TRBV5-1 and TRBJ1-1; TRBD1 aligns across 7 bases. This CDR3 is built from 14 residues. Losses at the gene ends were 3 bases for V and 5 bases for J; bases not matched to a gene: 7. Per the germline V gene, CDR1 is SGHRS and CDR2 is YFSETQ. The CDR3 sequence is CASSSRDSRTEAFF. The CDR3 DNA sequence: TGCGCCAGCAGCTCTCGGGACAGCAGGACTGAAGCTTTCTTT. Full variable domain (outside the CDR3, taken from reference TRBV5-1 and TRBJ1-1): KAGVTQTPRYLIKTRGQQVTLSCSPISGHRSVSWYQQTPGQGLQFLFEYFSETQRNKGNFPGRFSGRQFSNSRSEMNVSTLELGDSALYLCASSSRDSRTEAFFGQGTRLTVV.

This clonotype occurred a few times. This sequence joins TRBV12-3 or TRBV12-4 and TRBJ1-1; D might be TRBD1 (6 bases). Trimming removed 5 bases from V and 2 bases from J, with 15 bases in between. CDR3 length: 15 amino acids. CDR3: CASSRLTGRNTEAFF. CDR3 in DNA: TGTGCCAGCAGTCGACTGACAGGACGTAACACTGAAGCTTTCTTT.